This TCR beta chain was documented in a study of low-dose radiotherapy and immunotherapy resistance in tumors. Study as a whole: For Cohort 1, fractions of 0.5 Gy were given every 2 weeks, reaching 6.5 Gy overall. Oral administration of aspirin 300 mg daily occurred for four cycles, commencing at cycle 1 day 1.

Sample time point: after trial treatment. Treatment here: LDRT plus nivolumab, ipilimumab, low-dose cyclophosphamide and aspirin (RACIN trial). Per the germline V gene, CDR1 is DFQATT and CDR2 is SNEGSKA (reference sequence). The CDR3 loop spans 12 amino acids. V shed 5 bases, J shed 4 bases, and the junction held 4 bases outside the gene matches. TRAV- and TRBV-specific primers, spanning alpha and beta chains, primed first-strand cDNA. For amplifying TCRs, the PCR ran for around 20 cycles with Phusion, which was used together with a constant-region primer and the adapter on the V primers. Amplification of isolated mRNA was accomplished via in vitro transcription. TCRdb reprocessed the reads via MiXCR and lists one record per CDR3 protein. The table lists about 30,000 distinct CDR3 sequences, about half of them singletons.

The source material was PBMCs, sampled after low-dose radiotherapy plus immunotherapy. This rearrangement joins TRBV20-1 to TRBJ2-5, with TRBD2 matching over 7 bases. The receptor's source is a male donor with gallbladder cancer. The CDR3 loop reads CSAGLVRETQYF. In DNA form, the CDR3 reads TGCAGTGCTGGACTAGTCCGAGAGACCCAGTACTTC.